This TCR beta chain stems from a study of T cell changes during pregnancy in multiple sclerosis. Germline V CDR1 and CDR2: LNHDA, SQIVND (reference sequence). V lost 2 bases to trimming and J lost 8 bases, with 9 bases between them. There are 13 residues in the CDR3. Using immunoSEQ multiplex PCR, the repertoire was profiled, and TCRdb retains in-frame clones only, with some absent. The sample records tens of thousands of clones, roughly 92% being singletons. The rearrangement links TRBV19 to TRBJ1-4, with unresolved D. Sequencing was performed on peripheral blood, taken in the second trimester of pregnancy. The TCR originated in a female donor with multiple sclerosis, enrolled in a pregnancy study. The CDR3 region has the DNA TGTGCCAGTAGTATAACGCAGCGGGAAAAACTGTTTTTT. Translation gives CASSITQREKLFF.